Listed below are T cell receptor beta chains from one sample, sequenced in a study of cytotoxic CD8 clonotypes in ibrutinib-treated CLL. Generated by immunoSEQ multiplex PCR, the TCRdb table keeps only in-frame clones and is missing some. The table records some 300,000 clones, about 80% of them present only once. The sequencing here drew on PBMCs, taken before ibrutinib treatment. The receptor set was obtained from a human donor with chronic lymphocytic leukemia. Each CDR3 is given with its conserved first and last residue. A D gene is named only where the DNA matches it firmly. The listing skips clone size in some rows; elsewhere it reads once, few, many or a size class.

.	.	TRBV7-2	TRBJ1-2	TGTGCCAGCAGCGAAGGACAGAACTATGGCTACACCTTC	CASSEGQNYGYTF
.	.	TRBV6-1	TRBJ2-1	TGTGCCAGCAGTGACCATGAGCAGTTCTTC	CASSDHEQFF
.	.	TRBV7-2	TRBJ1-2	TGTGCCAGCAGCTTAGGGCAGGGCCGGGGCTACACCTTC	CASSLGQGRGYTF
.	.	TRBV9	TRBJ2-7	TGTGCCAGCAGCCAGGGTAGCGGCTCCTACGAGCAGTACTTC	CASSQGSGSYEQYF
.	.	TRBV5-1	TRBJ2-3	TGCGCCAGCAGCTTGAACACAGACACAGATACGCAGTATTTT	CASSLNTDTDTQYF
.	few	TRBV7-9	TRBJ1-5	TGTGCCAGCAGCTTAGGGTATGATCAGCCCCAGCATTTT	CASSLGYDQPQHF
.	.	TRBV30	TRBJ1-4	TGTGCCTGGAGTGTATGGACAACTGCAACTAATGAAAAACTGTTTTTT	CAWSVWTTATNEKLFF
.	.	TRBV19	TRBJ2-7	TGTGCCAGTAGTACCGTAGTTCTCTCCCACGAGCAGTACTTC	CASSTVVLSHEQYF
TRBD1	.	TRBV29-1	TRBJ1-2	TGCAGCGCAGAACAAACCCCCGGGACAGGTGATGGCTACACCTTC	CSAEQTPGTGDGYTF
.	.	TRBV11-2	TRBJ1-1	TGTGCCAGCAGCTTAGACAGGGAGAACACTGAAGCTTTCTTT	CASSLDRENTEAFF
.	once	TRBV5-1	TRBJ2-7	TGCGCCAGCAGCTGGAGGGGCGCAAGCTACGAGCAGTACTTC	CASSWRGASYEQYF
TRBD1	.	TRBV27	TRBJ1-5	TGTGCCACCCGAGCAGGGGGGACAGGGAGCAATCAGCCCCAGCATTTT	CATRAGGTGSNQPQHF
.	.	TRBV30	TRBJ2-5	TGTGCCTGGAGTCGGGGGATCCAAGAGACCCAGTACTTC	CAWSRGIQETQYF
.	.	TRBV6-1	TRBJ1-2	TGTGCCAGCAGTCAGGACGGAGCCTATGGCTACACCTTC	CASSQDGAYGYTF
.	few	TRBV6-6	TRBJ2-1	TGTGCCAGCGGTAGTGAGCAGTTCTTC	CASGSEQFF
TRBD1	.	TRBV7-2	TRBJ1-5	TGTGCCAGCAGCCATCCAGGGGGATCTCAGCCCCAGCATTTT	CASSHPGGSQPQHF
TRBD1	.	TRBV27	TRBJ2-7	TGTGCCAGCAGTTTAAGGGGGCGCGAGCAGTACTTC	CASSLRGREQYF
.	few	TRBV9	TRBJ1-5	TGTGCCAGCAGCGACCACCAAAGCAATCAGCCCCAGCATTTT	CASSDHQSNQPQHF
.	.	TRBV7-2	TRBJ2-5	TGTGCCAGCAGCAAACCGCCGGGGAGCGGGACCCAGTACTTC	CASSKPPGSGTQYF
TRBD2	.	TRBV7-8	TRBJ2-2	TGTGCCAGCAGCTTAGTACTGGGGGGTGTAGCGGGAGCTGGGACCGGGGAGCTGTTTTTT	CASSLVLGGVAGAGTGELFF
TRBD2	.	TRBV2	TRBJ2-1	TGTGCCAGCAGGATACTAGCGGGACCTAGCTCCTACAATGAGCAGTTCTTC	CASRILAGPSSYNEQFF
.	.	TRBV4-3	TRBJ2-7	TGCGCCAGCAGCCAAGACATAGGACCCTACTACGAGCAGTACTTC	CASSQDIGPYYEQYF
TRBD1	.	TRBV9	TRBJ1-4	TGTGCCAGCAGCGGACAGGGTGATGAAAAACTGTTTTTT	CASSGQGDEKLFF
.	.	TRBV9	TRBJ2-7	TGTGCCAGCAGCCCCCCTACAAGTTCTGAGCAGTACTTC	CASSPPTSSEQYF
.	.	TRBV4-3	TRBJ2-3	TGCGCCAGCAGCCAAGAGGCAGGTACTAGCACAGATACGCAGTATTTT	CASSQEAGTSTDTQYF
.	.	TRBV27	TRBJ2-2	TGTGCCAGCAGTTGGGCGGGAAGGGAGCTGTTTTTT	CASSWAGRELFF
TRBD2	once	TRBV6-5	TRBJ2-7	TGTGCCAGCACCCGCGGGAGCTCCTACGAGCAGTACTTC	CASTRGSSYEQYF
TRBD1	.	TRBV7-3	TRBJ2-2	TGTGCCAGCAGCACAGGGGGCCACACCGGGGAGCTGTTTTTT	CASSTGGHTGELFF
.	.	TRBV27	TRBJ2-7	TGTGCCAGCAGTTCCATCGACAGGAGCTCCTACGAGCAGTACTTC	CASSSIDRSSYEQYF
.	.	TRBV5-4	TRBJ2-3	TGTGCCAGCAGCCGCCTCGAGTTCACAGATACGCAGTATTTT	CASSRLEFTDTQYF
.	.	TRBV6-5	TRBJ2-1	TGTGCCAGCAGTCGGGGCGCCTACAATGAGCAGTTCTTC	CASSRGAYNEQFF
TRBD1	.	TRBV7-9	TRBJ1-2	TGTGCCAGCAGCCCCGGACAGGGTGGGGGCTACACCTTC	CASSPGQGGGYTF
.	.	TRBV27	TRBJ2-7	TGTGCCAGCAGTTCCAATTGGGGGGCCTACGAGCAGTACTTC	CASSSNWGAYEQYF
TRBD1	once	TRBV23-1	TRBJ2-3	TGCGCCAGCAGTCAAAAAACGTCTACAGGGGCCTTAAACACAGATACGCAGTATTTT	CASSQKTSTGALNTDTQYF
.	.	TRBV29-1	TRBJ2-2	TGCAGCGTTTCCACTCCGAACACCGGGGAGCTGTTTTTT	CSVSTPNTGELFF
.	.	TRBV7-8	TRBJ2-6	TGTGCCAGCATAGGATGGACTGGGGCCAACGTCCTGACTTTC	CASIGWTGANVLTF
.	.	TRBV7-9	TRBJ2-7	TGTGCCAGCAGCATGATCGGGGGGCCCAAGTACGAGCAGTACTTC	CASSMIGGPKYEQYF
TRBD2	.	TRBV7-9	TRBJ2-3	TGTGCCAGCAGGTTTAGCGGGAGTTACCCAGATACGCAGTATTTT	CASRFSGSYPDTQYF
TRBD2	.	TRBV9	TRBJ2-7	TGTGCCAGCAGCGTAGGGGGAGGAGCGGGAGTCTACGAGCAGTACTTC	CASSVGGGAGVYEQYF
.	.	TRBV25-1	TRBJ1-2	TGTGCCAGCAGTGAATTCGGAGAATACTATGGCTACACCTTC	CASSEFGEYYGYTF
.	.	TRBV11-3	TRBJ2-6	TGTGCCAGCAGCTTAGCCCATTCCGGGAGCTCTGGGGCCAACGTCCTGACTTTC	CASSLAHSGSSGANVLTF